A selection of T cell receptor beta chains follows, all from one sample in a study of a mutant IDH1 vaccine in newly diagnosed glioma. These TCRs are of unknown antigen specificity. The assay was immunoSEQ multiplex PCR, and TCRdb's table has in-frame clones only and misses some. The sample lists tens of thousands of clones, roughly 79% occurring once. The sequencing used PBMCs, collected from a glioma patient whose treatment included an IDH1 peptide vaccine. These receptors were collected from a woman aged 40 to 55 with glioma. Some clones in this sample may be carry-over from other donors' samples. Each CDR3 is given with its conserved first and last residue. D genes are given only for firm matches. Clone sizes are given selectively: once, few, many, or a class where the clone is expanded.

v_call: TRBV7-2
j_call: TRBJ1-2
clone_size: .
d_call: .
cdr3_nt: TGTGCCAGCAGCTTAGCGCAGGGAGCGCAGGGCTACACCTTC
cdr3_aa: CASSLAQGAQGYTF

v_call: TRBV27
j_call: TRBJ2-1
clone_size: once
d_call: .
cdr3_nt: TGTGCCAGCAGTTTAAGCGGTAGCTCCTACAATGAGCAGTTCTTC
cdr3_aa: CASSLSGSSYNEQFF

v_call: TRBV28
j_call: TRBJ1-5
clone_size: .
d_call: .
cdr3_nt: TGTGCCAGCAGTTTCATTGGCAGGCCTGGTCAGCCCCAGCATTTT
cdr3_aa: CASSFIGRPGQPQHF

v_call: TRBV29-1
j_call: TRBJ2-7
clone_size: .
d_call: .
cdr3_nt: TGCAGCGCTCGAGACAACTCCTACGAGCAGTACTTC
cdr3_aa: CSARDNSYEQYF

v_call: TRBV7-9
j_call: TRBJ2-1
clone_size: .
d_call: TRBD2
cdr3_nt: TGTGCCAGCAGCCCCCGCGTTCTAGCGGGAGTCAATGAGCAGTTCTTC
cdr3_aa: CASSPRVLAGVNEQFF

v_call: TRBV19
j_call: TRBJ1-6
clone_size: few
d_call: .
cdr3_nt: TGTGCCAGTAGTATAGCGAATTCACCCCTCCACTTT
cdr3_aa: CASSIANSPLHF

v_call: TRBV9
j_call: TRBJ2-7
clone_size: .
d_call: .
cdr3_nt: TGTGCCAGCAAGATTCAGCGGTTAAGCTCCTACGAGCAGTACTTC
cdr3_aa: CASKIQRLSSYEQYF

v_call: TRBV10-3
j_call: TRBJ2-2
clone_size: .
d_call: TRBD2
cdr3_nt: TGTGCCATCAGTTTGGGACTAGCGGGAGGTACCGGGGAGCTGTTTTTT
cdr3_aa: CAISLGLAGGTGELFF

v_call: TRBV13
j_call: TRBJ2-1
clone_size: .
d_call: .
cdr3_nt: TGTGCCAGCAGCCCGATCCCGGACAGTCTTGTGGATGAGCAGTTCTTC
cdr3_aa: CASSPIPDSLVDEQFF

v_call: TRBV10-3
j_call: TRBJ2-7
clone_size: .
d_call: .
cdr3_nt: TGTGCCATCAGCGTTAAAACGCAAGGATATTCCTACTCCTACGAGCAGTACTTC
cdr3_aa: CAISVKTQGYSYSYEQYF

v_call: TRBV15
j_call: TRBJ2-1
clone_size: .
d_call: TRBD1
cdr3_nt: TGTGCCACCGTCGAGGACAGGGGCGCGGGTGAGCAGTTCTTC
cdr3_aa: CATVEDRGAGEQFF

v_call: TRBV7-9
j_call: TRBJ2-7
clone_size: .
d_call: .
cdr3_nt: TGTGCCAGCAGCTTACCCCCCGACCTCGAGCAGTACTTC
cdr3_aa: CASSLPPDLEQYF

v_call: TRBV7-6
j_call: TRBJ1-2
clone_size: .
d_call: .
cdr3_nt: TGTGCCAGCAGCCCGATGATAACAGTTAACTATGGCTACACCTTC
cdr3_aa: CASSPMITVNYGYTF

v_call: TRBV11-2
j_call: TRBJ2-2
clone_size: few
d_call: .
cdr3_nt: TGTGCCAGCAGCTTATGGTCCTTAACCGGGGAGCTGTTTTTT
cdr3_aa: CASSLWSLTGELFF

v_call: TRBV11-3
j_call: TRBJ2-1
clone_size: .
d_call: TRBD2
cdr3_nt: TGTGCCAGCAGCTTAGATGGAGCGGGGACTAACAATGAGCAGTTCTTC
cdr3_aa: CASSLDGAGTNNEQFF

v_call: TRBV5-1
j_call: TRBJ2-3
clone_size: .
d_call: .
cdr3_nt: TGCGCCAGCAGCTCCAGGGGCGATTTCACAGATACGCAGTATTTT
cdr3_aa: CASSSRGDFTDTQYF

v_call: TRBV14
j_call: TRBJ2-2
clone_size: .
d_call: .
cdr3_nt: TGTGCCAGCAGCCAACAATTCACCGGGGAGCTGTTTTTT
cdr3_aa: CASSQQFTGELFF

v_call: TRBV7-9
j_call: TRBJ2-6
clone_size: .
d_call: TRBD2
cdr3_nt: TGTGCCAGCAGCCTCGCTGGCGGGAGAGCTGGGGCCAACGTCCTGACTTTC
cdr3_aa: CASSLAGGRAGANVLTF

v_call: TRBV4-2
j_call: TRBJ2-7
clone_size: .
d_call: TRBD1
cdr3_nt: TGTGCCAGCAGCCAACCGGGACAGGGGAGTGGGGAGCAGTACTTC
cdr3_aa: CASSQPGQGSGEQYF

v_call: TRBV5-5
j_call: TRBJ2-3
clone_size: .
d_call: .
cdr3_nt: TGTGCCAGCAGCTTGGACGGCACTAGCACAGATACGCAGTATTTT
cdr3_aa: CASSLDGTSTDTQYF

v_call: TRBV2
j_call: TRBJ2-1
clone_size: .
d_call: .
cdr3_nt: TGTGCCAGCAGTCCGGACCGCAATGAGCAGTTCTTC
cdr3_aa: CASSPDRNEQFF

v_call: TRBV7-2
j_call: TRBJ2-1
clone_size: .
d_call: TRBD2
cdr3_nt: TGTGCCAGCAGCTCTCCGGGACTAGTTTTTAATGAGCAGTTCTTC
cdr3_aa: CASSSPGLVFNEQFF

v_call: TRBV11-2
j_call: TRBJ2-7
clone_size: .
d_call: TRBD1
cdr3_nt: TGTGCCAGCTCCCGGGCGACGGGGACAGGGTCCCGCGAGCAGTACTTC
cdr3_aa: CASSRATGTGSREQYF

v_call: TRBV7-6
j_call: TRBJ2-5
clone_size: .
d_call: .
cdr3_nt: TGTGCCAGCAGCTTAGTAGGAGAGACCCAGTACTTC
cdr3_aa: CASSLVGETQYF

v_call: TRBV14
j_call: TRBJ2-1
clone_size: .
d_call: .
cdr3_nt: TGTGCCAGCAGCCAATTAAGACCCCCCTACAATGAGCAGTTCTTC
cdr3_aa: CASSQLRPPYNEQFF

v_call: TRBV27
j_call: TRBJ2-2
clone_size: once
d_call: .
cdr3_nt: TGTGCCAGCACCCTCTTGGCCCCTCCCACCGGGGAGCTGTTTTTT
cdr3_aa: CASTLLAPPTGELFF

v_call: TRBV7-2
j_call: TRBJ1-1
clone_size: .
d_call: TRBD1
cdr3_nt: TGTGCCAGCAGCTTAGGACAGGGCACTGAAGCTTTCTTT
cdr3_aa: CASSLGQGTEAFF

v_call: TRBV5-6
j_call: TRBJ2-2
clone_size: once
d_call: .
cdr3_nt: TGTGCCAGCAGCTCATCCCGGCCCGGGGAGCTGTTTTTT
cdr3_aa: CASSSSRPGELFF

v_call: TRBV4-3
j_call: TRBJ2-3
clone_size: once
d_call: .
cdr3_nt: TGCGCCAGCAGCCAAGAGGGCCCTCCCCTCGGTGCGGATACGCAGTATTTT
cdr3_aa: CASSQEGPPLGADTQYF

v_call: TRBV5-1
j_call: TRBJ1-2
clone_size: .
d_call: .
cdr3_nt: TGCGCCAGCGGGGGGGCGGAGTACTATGGCTACACCTTC
cdr3_aa: CASGGAEYYGYTF

v_call: TRBV7-9
j_call: TRBJ2-1
clone_size: .
d_call: .
cdr3_nt: TGTGCCAGCAGCACAAGTTTGGGGGCCGGAAATGAGCAGTTCTTC
cdr3_aa: CASSTSLGAGNEQFF

v_call: TRBV28
j_call: TRBJ2-7
clone_size: .
d_call: TRBD1
cdr3_nt: TGTGCCAGCAGCCCCTCTCTGGGACAGACTGAGCAGTACTTC
cdr3_aa: CASSPSLGQTEQYF

v_call: TRBV6-1
j_call: TRBJ2-5
clone_size: .
d_call: TRBD2
cdr3_nt: TGTGCCGGTCCGACTAGCGGGAGCCAAGAGACCCAGTACTTC
cdr3_aa: CAGPTSGSQETQYF

v_call: TRBV4-2
j_call: TRBJ2-3
clone_size: .
d_call: TRBD2
cdr3_nt: TGTGCCAGCAGCCAACGCACTAGCGGGGGGGACACGCAGTATTTT
cdr3_aa: CASSQRTSGGDTQYF

v_call: TRBV7-9
j_call: TRBJ1-5
clone_size: .
d_call: .
cdr3_nt: TGTGCCAGCAGCTTAACACTCAATCAGCCCCAGCATTTT
cdr3_aa: CASSLTLNQPQHF

v_call: TRBV2
j_call: TRBJ1-5
clone_size: .
d_call: .
cdr3_nt: TGTGCCAGCAGCGAACAGGTGACAGGAGCTCAGCCCCAGCATTTT
cdr3_aa: CASSEQVTGAQPQHF

v_call: TRBV5-1
j_call: TRBJ1-1
clone_size: .
d_call: .
cdr3_nt: TGCGCCAGCAGCTTGGAGGTGAACACTGAAGCTTTCTTT
cdr3_aa: CASSLEVNTEAFF

v_call: TRBV7-9
j_call: TRBJ2-7
clone_size: .
d_call: .
cdr3_nt: TGTGCCAGCAGCCCCACCCAAGCCTCCTACGAGCAGTACTTC
cdr3_aa: CASSPTQASYEQYF

v_call: TRBV10-3
j_call: TRBJ2-7
clone_size: once
d_call: .
cdr3_nt: TGTGCCATCCTCCGGGCCAGTGGACGATCACACTTCACCTACGAGCAGTACTTC
cdr3_aa: CAILRASGRSHFTYEQYF

v_call: TRBV4-2
j_call: TRBJ1-3
clone_size: .
d_call: .
cdr3_nt: TGTGCCAGCAGCCAAGAAATCAGGGGCCACACCATATATTTT
cdr3_aa: CASSQEIRGHTIYF

v_call: TRBV9
j_call: TRBJ1-5
clone_size: .
d_call: .
cdr3_nt: TGTGCCAGCAGCGTCAGCTCAGGCAATCAGCCCCAGCATTTT
cdr3_aa: CASSVSSGNQPQHF

v_call: TRBV9
j_call: TRBJ2-1
clone_size: .
d_call: .
cdr3_nt: TGTGCCAGCAGCCCTCCAAGGCCAAATGAGCAGTTCTTC
cdr3_aa: CASSPPRPNEQFF

v_call: TRBV7-2
j_call: TRBJ1-1
clone_size: .
d_call: .
cdr3_nt: TGTGCCAGCAGCCCAATGGTGAACACTGAAGCTTTCTTT
cdr3_aa: CASSPMVNTEAFF

v_call: TRBV2
j_call: TRBJ2-7
clone_size: .
d_call: .
cdr3_nt: TGTGCCAGCACTGAGGGCTCCTTGGCCTACGAGCAGTACTTC
cdr3_aa: CASTEGSLAYEQYF

v_call: TRBV10-3
j_call: TRBJ2-3
clone_size: once
d_call: TRBD2
cdr3_nt: TGTGCCGCCCGGGAGGGAGGTGACACTTATACGCAGTATTTT
cdr3_aa: CAAREGGDTYTQYF

v_call: TRBV5-4
j_call: TRBJ2-5
clone_size: .
d_call: TRBD1
cdr3_nt: TGTGCCAGCAGCTTAGGGGGCGGGGAGACCCAGTACTTC
cdr3_aa: CASSLGGGETQYF

v_call: TRBV7-9
j_call: TRBJ1-2
clone_size: .
d_call: .
cdr3_nt: TGTGCCAGCAGGTCAGGGGAAGCTAACTATGGCTACACCTTC
cdr3_aa: CASRSGEANYGYTF

v_call: TRBV29-1
j_call: TRBJ2-7
clone_size: .
d_call: TRBD1
cdr3_nt: TGCAGCGTTGTCTACGGGACAGGGCACGAGCAGTACTTC
cdr3_aa: CSVVYGTGHEQYF

v_call: TRBV10-3
j_call: TRBJ2-3
clone_size: .
d_call: .
cdr3_nt: TGTGCCATCAGTGAGGGGGGCGGGGGAGATACGCAGTATTTT
cdr3_aa: CAISEGGGGDTQYF

v_call: TRBV28
j_call: TRBJ1-2
clone_size: .
d_call: TRBD1
cdr3_nt: TGTGCCAGCAGTTTAAGGGGGCAAGGTGGCTACACCTTC
cdr3_aa: CASSLRGQGGYTF

v_call: TRBV19
j_call: TRBJ1-1
clone_size: .
d_call: .
cdr3_nt: TGTGCCAGTAGTGCGAAGGGTTACACTGAAGCTTTCTTT
cdr3_aa: CASSAKGYTEAFF